This entry describes one T cell receptor beta chain. The germline gene is not matched at one end of the junction; a read error may be the cause. The data were obtained in a study of blood T cell repertoires in COVID-19. Whole-study context: COVID-19 samples collected from the United States, Italy and Spain covered acute and convalescent phases. Sample material is recorded as cDNA or gDNA derived from T cells, B-cell-depleted T cells, or PBMCs.

Germline CDR1 SGHAT, CDR2 FQNNGV. CDR3 size: 14 residues. Original data processing: The assay estimated nucleated cells by amplifying reference gene primers. Clones were sequenced by immunoSEQ multiplex PCR, and TCRdb holds only the in-frame ones, with some missing. From that table come the V and J calls and clone size; the DNA was used to work out D and trimming. This table holds around 38,000 clones, around 84% found once. The receptor comes from a man between 70 and 80 years old with acute or convalescent COVID-19. What was sequenced was peripheral blood. The rearrangement uses TRBV11-2 and TRBJ2-7; 7 nucleotides line up with TRBD2. CDR3 sequence (DNA): TGTGCCATCAGCCTAACGGGGGGAACCTACGAGCAGTACTTC. Translated, it gives CAISLTGGTYEQYF.